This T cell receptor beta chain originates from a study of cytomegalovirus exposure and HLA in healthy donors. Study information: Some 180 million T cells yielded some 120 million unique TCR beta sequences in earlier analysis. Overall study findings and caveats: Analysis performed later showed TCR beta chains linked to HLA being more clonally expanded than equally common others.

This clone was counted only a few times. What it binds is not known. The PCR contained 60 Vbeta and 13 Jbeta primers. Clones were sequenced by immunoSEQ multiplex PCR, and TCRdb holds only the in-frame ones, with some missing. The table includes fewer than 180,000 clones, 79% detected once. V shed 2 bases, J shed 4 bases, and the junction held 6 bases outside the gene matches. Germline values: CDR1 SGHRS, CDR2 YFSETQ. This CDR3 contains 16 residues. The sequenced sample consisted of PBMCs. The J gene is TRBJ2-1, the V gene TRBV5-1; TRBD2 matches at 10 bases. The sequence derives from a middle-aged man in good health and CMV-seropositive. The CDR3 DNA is TGCGCCAGCAGCTTAGGGACTAGCGCAATTTACAATGAGCAGTTCTTC. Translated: CASSLGTSAIYNEQFF.